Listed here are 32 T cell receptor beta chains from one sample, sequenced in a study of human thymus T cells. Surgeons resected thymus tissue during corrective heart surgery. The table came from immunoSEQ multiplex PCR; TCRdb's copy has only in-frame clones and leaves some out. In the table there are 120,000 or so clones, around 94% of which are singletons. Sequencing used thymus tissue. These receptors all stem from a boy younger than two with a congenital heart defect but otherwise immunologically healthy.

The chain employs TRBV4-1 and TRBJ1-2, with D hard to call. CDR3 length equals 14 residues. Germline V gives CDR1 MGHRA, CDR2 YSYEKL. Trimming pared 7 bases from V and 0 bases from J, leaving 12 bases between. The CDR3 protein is CASTPSGSNYGYTF. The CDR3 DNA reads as TGCGCCAGCACCCCGAGTGGGTCTAACTATGGCTACACCTTC.

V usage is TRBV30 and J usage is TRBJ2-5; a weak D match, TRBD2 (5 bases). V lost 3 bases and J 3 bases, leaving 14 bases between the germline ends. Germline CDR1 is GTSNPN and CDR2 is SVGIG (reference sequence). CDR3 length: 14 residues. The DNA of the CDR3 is TGTGCCTGGAGCGTTCAGGACTTTGAAGAGACCCAGTACTTC. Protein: CAWSVQDFEETQYF.

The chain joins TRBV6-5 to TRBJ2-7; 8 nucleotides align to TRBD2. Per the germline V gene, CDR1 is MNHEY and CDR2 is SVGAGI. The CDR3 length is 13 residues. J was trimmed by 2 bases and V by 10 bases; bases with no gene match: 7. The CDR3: CATAGGPTYEQYF. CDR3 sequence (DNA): TGTGCCACTGCGGGGGGCCCTACCTACGAGCAGTACTTC.

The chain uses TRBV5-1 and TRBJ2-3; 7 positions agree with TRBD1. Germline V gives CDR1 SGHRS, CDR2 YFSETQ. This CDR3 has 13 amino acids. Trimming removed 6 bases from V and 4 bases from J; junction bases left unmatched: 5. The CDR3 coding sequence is TGCGCCAGCACGGTAACAGGGGCAGATACGCAGTATTTT. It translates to CASTVTGADTQYF.

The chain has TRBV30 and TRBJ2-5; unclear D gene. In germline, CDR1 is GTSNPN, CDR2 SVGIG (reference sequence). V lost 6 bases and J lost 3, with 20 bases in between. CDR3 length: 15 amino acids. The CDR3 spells CACRPRRKPEETQYF. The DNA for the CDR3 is TGTGCCTGTCGCCCCCGAAGAAAACCCGAAGAGACCCAGTACTTC.

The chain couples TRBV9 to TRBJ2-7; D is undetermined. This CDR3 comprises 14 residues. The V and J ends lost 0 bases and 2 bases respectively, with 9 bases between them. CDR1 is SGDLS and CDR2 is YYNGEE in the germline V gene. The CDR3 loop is CASSVATDPYEQYF. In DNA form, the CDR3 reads TGTGCCAGCAGCGTAGCTACAGACCCCTACGAGCAGTACTTC.

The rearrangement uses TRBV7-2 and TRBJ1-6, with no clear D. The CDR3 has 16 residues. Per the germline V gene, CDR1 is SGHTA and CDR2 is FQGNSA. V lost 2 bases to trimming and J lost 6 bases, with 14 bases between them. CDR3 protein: CASSLKSWRGNSPLHF. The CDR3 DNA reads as TGTGCCAGCAGCTTAAAGTCGTGGCGTGGTAATTCACCCCTCCACTTT. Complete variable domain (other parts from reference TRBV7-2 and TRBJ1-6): GAGVSQSPSNKVTEKGKDVELRCDPISGHTALYWYRQSLGQGLEFLIYFQGNSAPDKSGLPSDRFSAERTGGSVSTLTIQRTQQEDSAVYLCASSLKSWRGNSPLHFGNGTRLTVT.

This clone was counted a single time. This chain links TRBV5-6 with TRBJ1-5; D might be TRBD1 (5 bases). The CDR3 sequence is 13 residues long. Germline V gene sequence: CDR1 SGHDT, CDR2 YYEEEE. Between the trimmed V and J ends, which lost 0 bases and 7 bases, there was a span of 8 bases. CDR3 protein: CASSLARGQPQHF. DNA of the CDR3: TGTGCCAGCAGCTTGGCCCGGGGGCAGCCCCAGCATTTT.

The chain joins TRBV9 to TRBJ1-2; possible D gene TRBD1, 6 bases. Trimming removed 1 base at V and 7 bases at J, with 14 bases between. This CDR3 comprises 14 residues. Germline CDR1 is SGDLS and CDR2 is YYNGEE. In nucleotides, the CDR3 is TGTGCCAGCAGCGTAAGGCCGGGGGCGCCTGGCTACACCTTC. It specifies CASSVRPGAPGYTF.

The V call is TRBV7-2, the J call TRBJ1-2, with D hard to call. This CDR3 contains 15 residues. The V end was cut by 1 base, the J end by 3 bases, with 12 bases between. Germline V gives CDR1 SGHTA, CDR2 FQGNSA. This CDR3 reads CASSLGPGTDYGYTF. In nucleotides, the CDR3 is TGTGCCAGCAGCTTAGGCCCGGGTACGGACTATGGCTACACCTTC.

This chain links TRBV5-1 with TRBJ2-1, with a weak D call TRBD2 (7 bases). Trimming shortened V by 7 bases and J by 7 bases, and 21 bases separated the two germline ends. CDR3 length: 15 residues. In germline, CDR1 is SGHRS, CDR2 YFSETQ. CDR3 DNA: TGCGCCAGCTCCATGGGGATAGGGGGGGCGAATGAGCAGTTCTTC. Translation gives CASSMGIGGANEQFF.

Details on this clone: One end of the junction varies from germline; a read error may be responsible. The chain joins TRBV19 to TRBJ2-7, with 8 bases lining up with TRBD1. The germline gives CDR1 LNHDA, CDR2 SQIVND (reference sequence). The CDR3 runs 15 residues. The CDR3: CASRPHRGTSHEQYF. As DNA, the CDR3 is TGTGCCAGTAGGCCACACAGGGGGACCTCCCACGAGCAGTACTTC. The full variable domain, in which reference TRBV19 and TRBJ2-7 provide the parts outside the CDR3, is DGGITQSPKYLFRKEGQNVTLSCEQNLNHDAMYWYRQDPGQGLRLIYYSQIVNDFQKGDIAEGYSVSREKKESFPLTVTSAQKNPTAFYLCASRPHRGTSHEQYFGPGTRLTVT.

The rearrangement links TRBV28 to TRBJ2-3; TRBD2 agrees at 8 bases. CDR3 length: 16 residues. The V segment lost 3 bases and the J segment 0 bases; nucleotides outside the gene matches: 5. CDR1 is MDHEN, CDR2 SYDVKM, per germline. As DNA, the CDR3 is TGTGCCAGCAGTTTGCCTTTAGCGGGGAGCACAGATACGCAGTATTTT. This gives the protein CASSLPLAGSTDTQYF.

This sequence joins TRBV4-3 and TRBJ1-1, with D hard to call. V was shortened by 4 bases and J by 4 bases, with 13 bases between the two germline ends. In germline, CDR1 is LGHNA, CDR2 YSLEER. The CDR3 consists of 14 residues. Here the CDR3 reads CASSPRTWGTEAFF. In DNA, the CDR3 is TGCGCCAGCAGCCCTCGGACGTGGGGCACTGAAGCTTTCTTT.

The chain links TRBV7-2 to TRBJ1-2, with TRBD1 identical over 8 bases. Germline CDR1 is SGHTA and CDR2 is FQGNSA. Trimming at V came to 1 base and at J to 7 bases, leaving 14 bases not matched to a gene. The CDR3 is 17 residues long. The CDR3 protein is CASSLGILDRGGSGYTF. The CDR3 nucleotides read TGTGCCAGCAGCTTAGGGATTCTTGACAGGGGAGGGAGTGGCTACACCTTC.

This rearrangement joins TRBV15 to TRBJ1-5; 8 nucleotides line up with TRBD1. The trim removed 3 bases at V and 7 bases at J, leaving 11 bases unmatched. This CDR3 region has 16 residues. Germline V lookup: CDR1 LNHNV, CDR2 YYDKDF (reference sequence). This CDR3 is CATSSPLGTGGQPQHF. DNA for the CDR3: TGTGCCACCAGCAGTCCCCTCGGGACAGGAGGGCAGCCCCAGCATTTT. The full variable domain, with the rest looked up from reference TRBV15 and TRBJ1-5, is DAMVIQNPRYQVTQFGKPVTLSCSQTLNHNVMYWYQQKSSQAPKLLFHYYDKDFNNEADTPDNFQSRRPNTSFCFLDIRSPGLGDTAMYLCATSSPLGTGGQPQHFGDGTRLSIL.

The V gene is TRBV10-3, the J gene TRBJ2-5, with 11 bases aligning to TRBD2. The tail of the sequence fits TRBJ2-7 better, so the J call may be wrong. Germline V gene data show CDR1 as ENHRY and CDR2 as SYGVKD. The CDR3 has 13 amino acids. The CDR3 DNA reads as TGTGCCATTCGAACTAGCGGGGGCTACGAGCAGTACTTC. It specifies CAIRTSGGYEQYF.

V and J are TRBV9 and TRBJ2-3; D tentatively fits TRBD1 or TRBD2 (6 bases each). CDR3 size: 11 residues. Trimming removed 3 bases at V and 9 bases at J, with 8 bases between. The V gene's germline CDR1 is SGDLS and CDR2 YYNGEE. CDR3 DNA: TGTGCCAGCAGCGGAGGGGGGACGCAGTATTTT. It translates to CASSGGGTQYF.

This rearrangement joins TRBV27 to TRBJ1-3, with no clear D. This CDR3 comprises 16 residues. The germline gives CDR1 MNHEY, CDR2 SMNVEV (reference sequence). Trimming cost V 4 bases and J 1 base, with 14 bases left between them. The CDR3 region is CASSSTGRVSGNTIYF. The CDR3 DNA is TGTGCCAGCAGTTCCACCGGACGGGTGTCTGGAAACACCATATATTTT.

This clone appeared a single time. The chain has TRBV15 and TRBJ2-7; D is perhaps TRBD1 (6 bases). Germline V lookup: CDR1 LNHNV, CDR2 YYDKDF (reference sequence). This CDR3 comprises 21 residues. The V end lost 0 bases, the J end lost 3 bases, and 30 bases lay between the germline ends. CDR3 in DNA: TGTGCCACCAGCAGAGATCGAGGTGCCCGGACAGCGCTAAACGTCGTCTACGAGCAGTACTTC. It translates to CATSRDRGARTALNVVYEQYF.

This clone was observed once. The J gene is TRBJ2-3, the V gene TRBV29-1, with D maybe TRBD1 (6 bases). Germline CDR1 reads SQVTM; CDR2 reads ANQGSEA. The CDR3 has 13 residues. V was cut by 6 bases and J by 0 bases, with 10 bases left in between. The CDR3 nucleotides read TGCAGCGTACAGGGCTCTAGCACAGATACGCAGTATTTT. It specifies CSVQGSSTDTQYF.

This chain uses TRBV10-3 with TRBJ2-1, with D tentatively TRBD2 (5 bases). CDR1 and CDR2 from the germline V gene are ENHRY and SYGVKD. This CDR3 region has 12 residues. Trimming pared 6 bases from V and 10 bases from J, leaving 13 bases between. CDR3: CAISYRGGEQFF. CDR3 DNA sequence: TGTGCCATCAGCTACCGGGGTGGGGAGCAGTTCTTC.

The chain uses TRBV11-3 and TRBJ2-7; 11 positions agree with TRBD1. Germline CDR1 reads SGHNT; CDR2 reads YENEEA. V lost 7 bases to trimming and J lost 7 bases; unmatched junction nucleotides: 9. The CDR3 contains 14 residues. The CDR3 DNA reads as TGTGCCAGCACGGGTAGGACAGGGGGCTATGAGCAGTACTTC. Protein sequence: CASTGRTGGYEQYF.

The CDR3, as DNA: TGCGCCAGCAGCTTGGGACACCTCCCAACTAATGAAAAACTGTTTTTT. Amino acid sequence: CASSLGHLPTNEKLFF. The chain uses TRBV5-1 and TRBJ1-4; D is undetermined. V dropped 0 bases and J dropped 0 bases, with 9 bases sitting between them. This CDR3 has 16 amino acids. Per germline, CDR1 SGHRS and CDR2 YFSETQ.

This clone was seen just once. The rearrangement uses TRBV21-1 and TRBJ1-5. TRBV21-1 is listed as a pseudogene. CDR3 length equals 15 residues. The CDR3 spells CASPRRGISNQPQHF. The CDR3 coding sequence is TGTGCCAGCCCCCGTCGGGGGATTAGCAATCAGCCCCAGCATTTT.

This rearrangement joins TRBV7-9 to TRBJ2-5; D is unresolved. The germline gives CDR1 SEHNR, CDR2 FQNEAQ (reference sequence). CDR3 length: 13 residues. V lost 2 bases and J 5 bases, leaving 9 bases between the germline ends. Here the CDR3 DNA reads TGTGCCAGCAGCTTACAGGCTATCGAGACCCAGTACTTC. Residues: CASSLQAIETQYF.

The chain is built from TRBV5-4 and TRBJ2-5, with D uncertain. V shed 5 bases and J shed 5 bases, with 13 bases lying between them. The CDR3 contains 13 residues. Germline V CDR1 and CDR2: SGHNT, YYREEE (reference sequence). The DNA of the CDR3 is TGTGCCAGCAGATGGTTCTTGGAGGAGACCCAGTACTTC. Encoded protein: CASRWFLEETQYF.

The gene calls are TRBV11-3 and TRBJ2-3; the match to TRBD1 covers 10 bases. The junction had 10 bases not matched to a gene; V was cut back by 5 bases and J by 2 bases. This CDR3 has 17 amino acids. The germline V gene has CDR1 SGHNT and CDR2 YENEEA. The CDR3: CASSKVKDRGVTDTQYF. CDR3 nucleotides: TGTGCCAGCAGCAAGGTAAAGGACAGGGGGGTCACAGATACGCAGTATTTT.

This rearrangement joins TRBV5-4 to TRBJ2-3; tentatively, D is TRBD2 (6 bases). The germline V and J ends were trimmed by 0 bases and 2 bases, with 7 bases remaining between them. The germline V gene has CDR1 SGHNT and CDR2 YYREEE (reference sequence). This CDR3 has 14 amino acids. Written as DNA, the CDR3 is TGTGCCAGCAGCTTGGGCGGGAACACAGATACGCAGTATTTT. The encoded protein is CASSLGGNTDTQYF.

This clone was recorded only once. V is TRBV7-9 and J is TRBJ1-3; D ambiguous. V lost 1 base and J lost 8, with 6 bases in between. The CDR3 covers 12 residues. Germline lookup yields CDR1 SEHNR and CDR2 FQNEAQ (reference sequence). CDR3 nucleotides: TGTGCCAGCAGCTTAGACGTTTACACCATATATTTT. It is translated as CASSLDVYTIYF. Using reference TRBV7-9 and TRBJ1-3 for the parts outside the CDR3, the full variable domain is DTGVSQNPRHKITKRGQNVTFRCDPISEHNRLYWYRQTLGQGPEFLTYFQNEAQLEKSRLLSDRFSAERPKGSFSTLEIQRTEQGDSAMYLCASSLDVYTIYFGEGSWLTVV.

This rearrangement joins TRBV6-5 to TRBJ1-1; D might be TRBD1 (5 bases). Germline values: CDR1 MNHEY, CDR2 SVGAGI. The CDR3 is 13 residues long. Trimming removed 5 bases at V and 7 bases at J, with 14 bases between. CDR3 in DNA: TGTGCCAGCAGTACCCCCGGGACTTTTGAAGCTTTCTTT. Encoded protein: CASSTPGTFEAFF.

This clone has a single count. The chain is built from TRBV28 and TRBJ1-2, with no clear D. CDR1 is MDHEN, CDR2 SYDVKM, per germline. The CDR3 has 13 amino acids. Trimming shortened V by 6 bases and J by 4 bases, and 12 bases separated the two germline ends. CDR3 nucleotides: TGTGCCAGCAGAAGCGATCGGGGCTATGGCTACACCTTC. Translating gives CASRSDRGYGYTF.